In this sample, the clone carrying this T cell receptor (beta chain) turned up once. What it recognizes is unknown. The data originate from a study of OX40 agonist ivuxolimab in advanced cancers. Study-wide results and limits: In the 0.1-3.0 mg/kg groups, partial responders showed among the lowest expansion.

The repertoire was sequenced with immunoSEQ multiplex PCR; TCRdb's copy has only in-frame clones and lacks some. Here the sample spans under 95,000 clones, 87% being singletons. CDR1 is MDHEN and CDR2 is SYDVKM in the germline V gene. The CDR3 is made up of 12 amino acids. V gave up 7 bases and J gave up 7 bases, with 11 bases separating them. The input for sequencing was CD4+ or CD8+ T cells sorted from blood, taken in a trial of the OX40 agonist ivuxolimab. This TCR derives from an adult with an advanced solid tumor such as melanoma, head and neck, liver or kidney cancer. The chain couples TRBV28 to TRBJ1-5; no clear D gene. CDR3 amino acids: CASTVVGQPQHF. The CDR3 DNA reads TGTGCCAGCACAGTTGTTGGCCAGCCCCAGCATTTT.